A single sample gave rise to the 4 T cell receptor beta chains below, sequenced in a study of OX40 agonist ivuxolimab in advanced cancers. Produced via immunoSEQ multiplex PCR; TCRdb's table is partial and in-frame only. The sample yields over 55,000 clones, 65% to 90% seen once. Source: CD4+ or CD8+ T cells sorted from blood, taken in a trial of the OX40 agonist ivuxolimab. Every receptor here comes from an adult with an advanced solid tumor such as melanoma, head and neck, liver or kidney cancer.

This clone is termed medium-sized. V is TRBV7-8 and J is TRBJ2-7, with 7 bases matching TRBD1. Losses at the gene ends were 4 bases for V and 3 bases for J; bases not matched to a gene: 3. Per the germline V gene, CDR1 is SGHVS and CDR2 is FQNEAQ. This CDR3 spans 13 amino acids. The CDR3 nucleotides read TGTGCCAGCAGCTCCGGGACAGACTACGAGCAGTACTTC. It yields the protein CASSSGTDYEQYF. The whole variable domain, filled in from reference TRBV7-8 and TRBJ2-7, reads GAGVSQSPRYKVAKRGQDVALRCDPISGHVSLFWYQQALGQGPEFLTYFQNEAQLDKSGLPSDRFFAERPEGSVSTLKIQRTQQEDSAVYLCASSSGTDYEQYFGPGTRLTVT.

CDR3 DNA: TGCGCCAGCAGCCAGCTGGACAGGGGGTCCTACGAGCAGTACTTC. Translating gives CASSQLDRGSYEQYF. V is TRBV4-1 and J is TRBJ2-7; 10 nucleotides align to TRBD1. This CDR3 has 15 residues. CDR1 is MGHRA, CDR2 YSYEKL, per germline. Trimming removed 3 bases from V and 1 base from J; junction bases left unmatched: 3.

This clone was found once. The V gene is TRBV5-4, the J gene TRBJ1-4, with D maybe TRBD1 (5 bases). The CDR3 runs 14 residues. Between the trimmed V and J ends, which lost 4 bases and 1 base, there was a span of 8 bases. Germline V gives CDR1 SGHNT, CDR2 YYREEE (reference sequence). CDR3 in DNA: TGTGCCAGCAGCACCGGGGGAACTAATGAAAAACTGTTTTTT. Translation: CASSTGGTNEKLFF.

Concerning this clone itself: This specimen includes other DNA sequences encoding the same CDR3. The chain carries TRBV19 and TRBJ2-5; the D gene is possibly TRBD1 (5 bases). Germline V gene lookup returns CDR1 LNHDA and CDR2 SQIVND (reference sequence). The CDR3 consists of 13 residues. Trimming left V 4 bases short and J 1 base short, with 7 bases between. The CDR3 DNA reads TGTGCCAGTAGTACAGGGTCCCAAGAGACCCAGTACTTC. This encodes CASSTGSQETQYF.